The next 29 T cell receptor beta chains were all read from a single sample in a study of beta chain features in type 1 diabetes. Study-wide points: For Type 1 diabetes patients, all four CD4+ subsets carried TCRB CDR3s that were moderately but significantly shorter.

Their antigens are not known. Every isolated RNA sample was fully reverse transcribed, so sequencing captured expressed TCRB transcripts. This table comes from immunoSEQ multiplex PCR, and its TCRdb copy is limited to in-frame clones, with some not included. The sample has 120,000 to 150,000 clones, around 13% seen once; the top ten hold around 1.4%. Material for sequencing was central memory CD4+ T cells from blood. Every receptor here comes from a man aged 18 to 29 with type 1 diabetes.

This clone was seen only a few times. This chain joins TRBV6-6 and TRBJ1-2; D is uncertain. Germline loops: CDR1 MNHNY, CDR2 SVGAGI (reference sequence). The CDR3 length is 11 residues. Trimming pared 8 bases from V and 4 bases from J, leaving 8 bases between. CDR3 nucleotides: TGTGCCAGCGGCCTATCCTATGGCTACACCTTC. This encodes CASGLSYGYTF.

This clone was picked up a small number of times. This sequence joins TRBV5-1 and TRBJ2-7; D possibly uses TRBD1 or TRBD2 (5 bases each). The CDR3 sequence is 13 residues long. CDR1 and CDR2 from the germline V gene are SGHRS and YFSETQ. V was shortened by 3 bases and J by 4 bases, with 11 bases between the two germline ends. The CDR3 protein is CASSSDWGYEQYF. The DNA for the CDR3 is TGCGCCAGCAGCTCCGATTGGGGGTACGAGCAGTACTTC.

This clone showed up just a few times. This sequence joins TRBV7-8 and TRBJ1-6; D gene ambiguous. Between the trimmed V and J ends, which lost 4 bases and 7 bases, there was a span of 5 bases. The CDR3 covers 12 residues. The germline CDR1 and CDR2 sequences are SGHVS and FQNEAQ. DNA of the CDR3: TGTGCCAGCAGCTCCTTCAATTCACCCCTCCACTTT. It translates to CASSSFNSPLHF.

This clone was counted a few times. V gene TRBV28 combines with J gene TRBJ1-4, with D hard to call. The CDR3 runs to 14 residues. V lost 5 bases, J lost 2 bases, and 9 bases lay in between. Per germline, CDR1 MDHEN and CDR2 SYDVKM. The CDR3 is CASSLPQTNEKLFF. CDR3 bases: TGTGCCAGCAGTCTCCCTCAGACTAATGAAAAACTGTTTTTT.

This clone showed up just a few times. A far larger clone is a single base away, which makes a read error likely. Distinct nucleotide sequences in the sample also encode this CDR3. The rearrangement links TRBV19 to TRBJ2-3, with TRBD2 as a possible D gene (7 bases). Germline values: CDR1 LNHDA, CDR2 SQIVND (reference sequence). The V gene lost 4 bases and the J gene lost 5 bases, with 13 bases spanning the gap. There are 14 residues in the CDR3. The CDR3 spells CASSSGGGIDTQYF. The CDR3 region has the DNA TGTGCCAGTAGTAGCGGGGGCGGGATAGATACGCAGTATTTT.

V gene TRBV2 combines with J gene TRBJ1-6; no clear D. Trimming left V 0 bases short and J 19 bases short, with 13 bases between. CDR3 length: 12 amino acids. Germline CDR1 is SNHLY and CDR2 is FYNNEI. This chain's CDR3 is CASSEAGRPPHF. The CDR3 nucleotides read TGTGCCAGCAGTGAAGCAGGCAGGCCCCCTCACTTT.

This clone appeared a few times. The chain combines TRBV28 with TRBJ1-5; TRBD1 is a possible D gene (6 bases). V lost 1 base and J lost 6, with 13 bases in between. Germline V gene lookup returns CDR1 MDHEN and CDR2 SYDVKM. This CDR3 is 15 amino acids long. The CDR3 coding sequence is TGTGCCAGCAGTTTATTGACAGGAGGGCGTCAGCCCCAGCATTTT. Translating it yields CASSLLTGGRQPQHF.

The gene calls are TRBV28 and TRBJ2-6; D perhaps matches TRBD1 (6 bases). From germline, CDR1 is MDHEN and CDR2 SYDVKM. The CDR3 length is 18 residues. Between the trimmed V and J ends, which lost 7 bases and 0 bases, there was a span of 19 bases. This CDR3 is CASIQTGTFISGANVLTF. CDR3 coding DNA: TGTGCCAGCATCCAAACCGGGACATTCATCTCTGGGGCCAACGTCCTGACTTTC.

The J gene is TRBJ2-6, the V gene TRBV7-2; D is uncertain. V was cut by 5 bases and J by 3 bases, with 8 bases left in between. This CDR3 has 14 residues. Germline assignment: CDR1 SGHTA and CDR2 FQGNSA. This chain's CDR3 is CASSPRLGANVLTF. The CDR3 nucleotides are TGTGCCAGCAGCCCTCGTCTTGGGGCCAACGTCCTGACTTTC.

DNA of the CDR3: TGTGCCTGGAGTCCTCCAGGGGTAGAAGGGAATCAGCCCCAGCATTTT. Amino acid sequence: CAWSPPGVEGNQPQHF. The J gene is TRBJ1-5, the V gene TRBV30; TRBD1 might be the D (6 bases). Trimming cost V 2 bases and J 4 bases, with 18 bases left between them. The germline gives CDR1 GTSNPN, CDR2 SVGIG (reference sequence). The CDR3 covers 16 residues.

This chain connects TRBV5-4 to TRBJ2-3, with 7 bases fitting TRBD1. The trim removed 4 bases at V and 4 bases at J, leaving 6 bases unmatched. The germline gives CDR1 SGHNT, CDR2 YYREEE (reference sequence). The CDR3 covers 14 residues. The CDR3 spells CASSRRGGADTQYF. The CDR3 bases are TGTGCCAGCAGCAGAAGAGGGGGCGCAGATACGCAGTATTTT.

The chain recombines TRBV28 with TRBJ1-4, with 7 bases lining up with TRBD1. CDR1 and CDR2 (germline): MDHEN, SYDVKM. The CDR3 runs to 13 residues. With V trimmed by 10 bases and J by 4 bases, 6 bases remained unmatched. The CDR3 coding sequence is TGTGCCACCGGGACAGCACATAATGAAAAACTGTTTTTT. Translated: CATGTAHNEKLFF.

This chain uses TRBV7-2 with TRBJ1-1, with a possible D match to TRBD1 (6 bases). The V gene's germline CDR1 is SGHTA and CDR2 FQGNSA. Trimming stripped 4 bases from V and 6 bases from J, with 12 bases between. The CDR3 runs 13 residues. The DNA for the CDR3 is TGTGCCAGCAGCTCCACAGGGAGCCCTGAAGCTTTCTTT. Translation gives CASSSTGSPEAFF.

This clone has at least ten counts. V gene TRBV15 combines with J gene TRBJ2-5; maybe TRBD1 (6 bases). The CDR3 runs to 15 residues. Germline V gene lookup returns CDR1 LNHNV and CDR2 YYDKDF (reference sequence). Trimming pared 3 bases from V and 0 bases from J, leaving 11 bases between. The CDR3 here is CATSSDQGYQETQYF. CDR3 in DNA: TGTGCCACCAGCAGCGACCAGGGGTACCAAGAGACCCAGTACTTC.

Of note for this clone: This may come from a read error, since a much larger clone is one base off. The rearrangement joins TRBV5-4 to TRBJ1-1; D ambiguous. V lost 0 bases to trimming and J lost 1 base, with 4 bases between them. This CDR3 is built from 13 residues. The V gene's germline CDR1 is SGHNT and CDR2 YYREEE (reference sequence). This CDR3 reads CASSLATNTEAFF. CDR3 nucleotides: TGTGCCAGCAGCTTGGCGACGAACACTGAAGCTTTCTTT.

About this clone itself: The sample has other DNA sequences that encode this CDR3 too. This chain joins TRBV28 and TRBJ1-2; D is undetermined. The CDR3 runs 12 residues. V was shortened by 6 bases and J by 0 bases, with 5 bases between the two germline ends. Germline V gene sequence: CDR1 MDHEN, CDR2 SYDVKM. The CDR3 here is CASRLANYGYTF. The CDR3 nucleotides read TGTGCCAGCAGGCTGGCTAACTATGGCTACACCTTC.

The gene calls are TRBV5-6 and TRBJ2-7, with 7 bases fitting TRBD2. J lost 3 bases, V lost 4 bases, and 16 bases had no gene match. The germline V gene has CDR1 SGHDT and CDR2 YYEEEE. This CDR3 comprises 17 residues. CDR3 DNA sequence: TGTGCCAGCAGCCGGGACGCTAGGGGAGGGCCCCTCTACGAGCAGTACTTC. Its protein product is CASSRDARGGPLYEQYF.

CDR3 amino acids: CASKPGTASSYEQYF. The CDR3 region has the DNA TGCGCCAGTAAACCCGGGACAGCGAGCTCCTACGAGCAGTACTTC. The chain couples TRBV5-1 to TRBJ2-7; TRBD1 agrees at 7 bases. Germline-derived CDR1 and CDR2 are SGHRS and YFSETQ. Germline trimming cut 8 bases from V and 0 bases from J; bases unmatched to any gene: 11. CDR3 size: 15 residues.

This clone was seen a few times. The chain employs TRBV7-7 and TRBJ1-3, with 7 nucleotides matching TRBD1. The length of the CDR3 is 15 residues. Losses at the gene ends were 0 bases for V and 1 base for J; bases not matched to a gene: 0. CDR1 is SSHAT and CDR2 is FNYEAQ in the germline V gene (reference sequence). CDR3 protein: CASSLAQGSGNTIYF. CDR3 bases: TGTGCCAGCAGCTTAGCACAGGGGTCTGGAAACACCATATATTTT.

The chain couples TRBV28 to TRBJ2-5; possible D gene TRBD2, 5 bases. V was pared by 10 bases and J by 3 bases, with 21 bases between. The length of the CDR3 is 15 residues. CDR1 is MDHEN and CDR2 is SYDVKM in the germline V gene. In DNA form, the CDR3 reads TGTGCCACCAAAGAGGCTACCGGGGTAGAAGAGACCCAGTACTTC. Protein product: CATKEATGVEETQYF. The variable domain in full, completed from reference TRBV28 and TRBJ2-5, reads DVKVTQSSRYLVKRTGEKVFLECVQDMDHENMFWYRQDPGLGLRLIYFSYDVKMKEKGDIPEGYSVSREKKERFSLILESASTNQTSMYLCATKEATGVEETQYFGPGTRLLVL.

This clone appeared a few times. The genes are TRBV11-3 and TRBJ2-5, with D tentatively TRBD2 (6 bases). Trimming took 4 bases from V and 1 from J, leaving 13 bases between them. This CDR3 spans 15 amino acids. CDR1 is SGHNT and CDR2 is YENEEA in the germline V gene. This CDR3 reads CASSSSGTFQETQYF. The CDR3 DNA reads TGTGCCAGCAGCTCCTCCGGGACTTTCCAAGAGACCCAGTACTTC.

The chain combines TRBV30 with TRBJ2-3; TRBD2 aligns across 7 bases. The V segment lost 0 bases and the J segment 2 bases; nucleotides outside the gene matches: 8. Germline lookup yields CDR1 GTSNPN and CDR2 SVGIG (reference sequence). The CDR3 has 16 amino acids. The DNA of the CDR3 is TGTGCCTGGAGTGTACCTGGTAGCGGGCCCACAGATACGCAGTATTTT. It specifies CAWSVPGSGPTDTQYF.

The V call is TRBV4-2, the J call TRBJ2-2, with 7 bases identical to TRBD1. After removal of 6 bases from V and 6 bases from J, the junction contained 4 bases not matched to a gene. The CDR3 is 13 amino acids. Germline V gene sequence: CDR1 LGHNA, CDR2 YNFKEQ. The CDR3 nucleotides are TGTGCCAGCAGTCCTACAGGGGCCGGGGAGCTGTTTTTT. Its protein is CASSPTGAGELFF.

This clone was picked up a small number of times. The CDR3 DNA reads TGTGCCAGCAGCAGAGGACTAGGCCAGGGTACGCAGTATTTT. Encoded protein: CASSRGLGQGTQYF. The J gene is TRBJ2-3, the V gene TRBV27; TRBD2 agrees at 7 bases. CDR3 length: 14 residues. The trim removed 6 bases at V and 8 bases at J, leaving 11 bases unmatched. CDR1 and CDR2 from the germline V gene are MNHEY and SMNVEV (reference sequence).

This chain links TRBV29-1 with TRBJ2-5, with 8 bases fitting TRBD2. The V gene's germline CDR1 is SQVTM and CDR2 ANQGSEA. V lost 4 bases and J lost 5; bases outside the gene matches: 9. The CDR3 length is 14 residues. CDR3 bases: TGCAGCGTTGTTGATATAGCGGGATATGAGACCCAGTACTTC. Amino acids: CSVVDIAGYETQYF.

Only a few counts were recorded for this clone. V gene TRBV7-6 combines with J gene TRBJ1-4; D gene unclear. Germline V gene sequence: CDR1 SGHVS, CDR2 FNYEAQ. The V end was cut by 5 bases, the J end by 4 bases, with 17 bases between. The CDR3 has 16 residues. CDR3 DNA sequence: TGTGCCAGCAGCCCGCCCGGAACGGCATATAATGAAAAACTGTTTTTT. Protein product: CASSPPGTAYNEKLFF.

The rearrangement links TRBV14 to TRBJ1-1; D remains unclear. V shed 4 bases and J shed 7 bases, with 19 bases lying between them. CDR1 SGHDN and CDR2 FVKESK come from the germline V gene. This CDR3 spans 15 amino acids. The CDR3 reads CASSRQEGRQDEAFF. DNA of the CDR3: TGTGCCAGCAGCCGGCAGGAGGGTCGCCAAGATGAAGCTTTCTTT.

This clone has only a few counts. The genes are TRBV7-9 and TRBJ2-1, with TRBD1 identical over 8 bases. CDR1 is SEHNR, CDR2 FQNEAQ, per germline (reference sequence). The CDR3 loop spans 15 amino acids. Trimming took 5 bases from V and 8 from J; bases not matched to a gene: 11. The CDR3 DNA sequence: TGTGCCAGCAGCCCTGGACAGGGTATGTCCGATGAGCAGTTCTTC. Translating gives CASSPGQGMSDEQFF.

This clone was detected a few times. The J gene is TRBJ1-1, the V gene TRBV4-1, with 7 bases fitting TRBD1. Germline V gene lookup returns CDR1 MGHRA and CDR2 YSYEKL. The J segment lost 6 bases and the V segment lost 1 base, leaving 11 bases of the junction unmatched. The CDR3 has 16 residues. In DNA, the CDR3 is TGCGCCAGCAGCCAAGTGGGGGACAGTTTTCCACCTGAAGCTTTCTTT. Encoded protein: CASSQVGDSFPPEAFF.